Below are 5 T cell receptor beta chains sequenced from a single sample in a study of cytomegalovirus exposure and HLA in healthy donors. The PCR used 60 Vbeta and 13 Jbeta primers. Clones were sequenced by immunoSEQ multiplex PCR, and TCRdb holds only the in-frame ones, with some missing. The sample consists of approximately 120,000 clones, about 78% of them appearing once. Sequencing used PBMCs. These receptor sequences come from a man aged 25-40 years in good health and CMV-seronegative.

The chain links TRBV28 to TRBJ2-7, with 8 bases aligning to TRBD1. This CDR3 contains 19 residues. J lost 3 bases, V lost 4 bases, and 20 bases had no gene match. The V gene's germline CDR1 is MDHEN and CDR2 SYDVKM. CDR3 bases: TGTGCCAGCAGTTCGCTCGGGGCAGGGGGCTTTAATTCCCTCTACGAGCAGTACTTC. It specifies CASSSLGAGGFNSLYEQYF.

The V and J genes are TRBV5-1 and TRBJ2-7; 11 bases fit TRBD1. CDR1 and CDR2 from the germline V gene are SGHRS and YFSETQ. Losses at the gene ends were 5 bases for V and 5 bases for J; bases not matched to a gene: 15. The CDR3 sequence is 17 residues long. CDR3 region: CASSGLVGGQGGHEQYF. CDR3 bases: TGCGCCAGCAGTGGGCTGGTCGGGGGACAGGGGGGTCACGAGCAGTACTTC.

J is TRBJ2-3 and V is TRBV9, with a weak D call TRBD2 (6 bases). Trimming pared 0 bases from V and 0 bases from J, leaving 11 bases between. This CDR3 is built from 16 residues. Per germline, CDR1 SGDLS and CDR2 YYNGEE. The CDR3 nucleotides are TGTGCCAGCAGCGTAGGCTTGGGGGGAAGCACAGATACGCAGTATTTT. It translates to CASSVGLGGSTDTQYF.

This clone was counted a few times. The chain links TRBV19 to TRBJ2-7, with D hard to call. CDR3 length: 15 amino acids. In germline, CDR1 is LNHDA, CDR2 SQIVND (reference sequence). Trimming removed 3 bases at V and 2 bases at J, with 14 bases between. CDR3 bases: TGTGCCAGTAGTATTTCTTTCGACACGGCCTACGAGCAGTACTTC. Its protein product is CASSISFDTAYEQYF. The variable domain in full, with the rest retrieved from reference TRBV19 and TRBJ2-7, is DGGITQSPKYLFRKEGQNVTLSCEQNLNHDAMYWYRQDPGQGLRLIYYSQIVNDFQKGDIAEGYSVSREKKESFPLTVTSAQKNPTAFYLCASSISFDTAYEQYFGPGTRLTVT.

The table lists this clone with a few counts. V gene TRBV9 combines with J gene TRBJ1-6; D possibly corresponds to TRBD1 (5 bases). V lost 3 bases and J lost 8, with 15 bases in between. Germline-derived CDR1 and CDR2 are SGDLS and YYNGEE. The CDR3 is 15 amino acids. CDR3 bases: TGTGCCAGCAGCGAAGGTGGGGGGATAGATTCACCCCTCCACTTT. Amino acids: CASSEGGGIDSPLHF.